This TCR beta chain was profiled in a study of cytomegalovirus exposure and HLA in healthy donors. Germline lookup yields CDR1 MNHEY and CDR2 SMNVEV (reference sequence). The CDR3 has 13 residues. V lost 2 bases to trimming and J lost 9 bases, with 12 bases between them. Sequencing used immunoSEQ multiplex PCR; TCRdb keeps in-frame clones, though not all of them. The data show 100,000 to 130,000 clones, about 85% seen once. This TCR was sampled from a woman aged 18-29 years in good health and CMV-seronegative. This chain joins TRBV27 and TRBJ2-3; D possibly corresponds to TRBD1 (5 bases). Sequenced input: PBMCs. CDR3 residues: CASSLRAGNTQYF. The CDR3, as DNA: TGTGCCAGCAGTTTAAGGGCAGGGAACACGCAGTATTTT.